A selection of T cell receptor beta chains follows, all from one sample in a study of control samples from healthy donors and cancer patients. Repertoires were generated with immunoSEQ multiplex PCR, while TCRdb's copy carries only in-frame clones and drops some. The table has 85,000 to 95,000 clones, about 87% seen once; the top ten hold over 13%. Source material: blood. The origin of the receptors is a woman in her seventies in good health. Each CDR3 is given with its conserved first and last residue. D genes are given only for firm matches. Clone size appears in some rows only: once, few, many, or a class for an expanded clone.

j_call: TRBJ1-5; d_call: TRBD1; clone_size: .; v_call: TRBV29-1; cdr3_aa: CSVAGTENQPQHF; cdr3_nt: TGCAGCGTTGCCGGGACAGAGAATCAGCCCCAGCATTTT
j_call: TRBJ1-5; d_call: .; clone_size: few; v_call: TRBV5-6; cdr3_aa: CASSLAGYGQPQHF; cdr3_nt: TGTGCCAGCAGCTTGGCAGGGTATGGTCAGCCCCAGCATTTT
j_call: TRBJ2-7; d_call: .; clone_size: .; v_call: TRBV6-5; cdr3_aa: CASTPGRSYEQYF; cdr3_nt: TGTGCCAGCACCCCAGGACGATCCTACGAGCAGTACTTC
j_call: TRBJ2-7; d_call: TRBD2; clone_size: .; v_call: TRBV3-1/TRBV3-2; cdr3_aa: CASSRAGGTTYEQYF; cdr3_nt: TGTGCCAGCAGCCGAGCGGGAGGAACTACCTACGAGCAGTACTTC
j_call: TRBJ2-7; d_call: TRBD2; clone_size: .; v_call: TRBV3-1/TRBV3-2; cdr3_aa: CASSHHSGGYSYEQYF; cdr3_nt: TGTGCCAGCAGCCACCATAGCGGGGGGTACTCCTACGAGCAGTACTTC
j_call: TRBJ2-1; d_call: .; clone_size: .; v_call: TRBV14; cdr3_aa: CASSQVLSYNEQFF; cdr3_nt: TGTGCCAGCAGCCAAGTTCTTTCCTACAATGAGCAGTTCTTC
j_call: TRBJ2-7; d_call: .; clone_size: .; v_call: TRBV6-5; cdr3_aa: CASSYSPGRGEYF; cdr3_nt: TGTGCCAGCAGTTACTCCCCCGGTAGAGGGGAGTACTTC
j_call: TRBJ1-5; d_call: .; clone_size: .; v_call: TRBV7-2; cdr3_aa: CASSAQTGNQPQHF; cdr3_nt: TGTGCCAGCAGCGCCCAGACCGGGAATCAGCCCCAGCATTTT
j_call: TRBJ2-1; d_call: .; clone_size: .; v_call: TRBV25-1; cdr3_aa: CASSEGRLSRITEQFF; cdr3_nt: TGTGCCAGCAGTGAAGGCAGACTATCTCGGATTACTGAGCAGTTCTTC
j_call: TRBJ1-5; d_call: TRBD1; clone_size: .; v_call: TRBV6-5; cdr3_aa: CASSYSGTGDQPQHF; cdr3_nt: TGTGCCAGCAGTTATTCCGGGACAGGGGATCAGCCCCAGCATTTT
j_call: TRBJ2-6; d_call: .; clone_size: .; v_call: TRBV2; cdr3_aa: CASSEALGGANVLTF; cdr3_nt: TGTGCCAGCAGTGAAGCGCTGGGGGGGGCCAACGTCCTGACTTTC
j_call: TRBJ2-7; d_call: .; clone_size: .; v_call: TRBV10-3; cdr3_aa: CAISDGQLYEQYF; cdr3_nt: TGTGCCATCAGTGACGGACAACTCTACGAGCAGTACTTC
j_call: TRBJ2-7; d_call: TRBD2; clone_size: few; v_call: TRBV9; cdr3_aa: CASRTLGTTYEQYF; cdr3_nt: TGTGCCAGCAGGACACTCGGGACTACCTACGAGCAGTACTTC
j_call: TRBJ1-1; d_call: .; clone_size: .; v_call: TRBV13; cdr3_aa: CASSFGENTEAFF; cdr3_nt: TGTGCCAGCAGCTTTGGGGAGAACACTGAAGCTTTCTTT
j_call: TRBJ2-7; d_call: .; clone_size: .; v_call: TRBV6-2/TRBV6-3; cdr3_aa: CASSKTSYEQYF; cdr3_nt: TGTGCCAGCAGTAAAACTAGCTACGAGCAGTACTTC
j_call: TRBJ1-5; d_call: .; clone_size: .; v_call: TRBV5-8; cdr3_aa: CASRPYLSNQPQHF; cdr3_nt: TGTGCCAGCAGACCCTACCTTAGCAATCAGCCCCAGCATTTT
j_call: TRBJ1-4; d_call: .; clone_size: .; v_call: TRBV7-2; cdr3_aa: CASSLEGADEKLFF; cdr3_nt: TGTGCCAGCAGCTTAGAAGGGGCTGATGAAAAACTGTTTTTT
j_call: TRBJ1-2; d_call: .; clone_size: .; v_call: TRBV3-1/TRBV3-2; cdr3_aa: CASSQGGIGYTF; cdr3_nt: TGTGCCAGCAGCCAAGGAGGGATCGGCTACACCTTC
j_call: TRBJ2-7; d_call: .; clone_size: once; v_call: TRBV23-1; cdr3_aa: CASSQSERTYEQYF; cdr3_nt: TGCGCCAGCAGTCAATCGGAGCGTACCTACGAGCAGTACTTC
j_call: TRBJ1-2; d_call: .; clone_size: .; v_call: TRBV7-2; cdr3_aa: CASSFGGGFYGYTF; cdr3_nt: TGTGCCAGCAGCTTTGGAGGGGGTTTTTATGGCTACACCTTC
j_call: TRBJ2-7; d_call: .; clone_size: once; v_call: TRBV5-4; cdr3_aa: CASSSRTRDEQYF; cdr3_nt: TGTGCCAGCAGCTCCCGGACGCGGGACGAGCAGTACTTC
j_call: TRBJ1-1; d_call: .; clone_size: .; v_call: TRBV7-9; cdr3_aa: CASSLAGTSNTEAFF; cdr3_nt: TGTGCCAGCAGCTTAGCCGGGACATCGAACACTGAAGCTTTCTTT
j_call: TRBJ1-5; d_call: .; clone_size: .; v_call: TRBV5-1; cdr3_aa: CASSPGGVGNQPQHF; cdr3_nt: TGCGCCAGCAGCCCGGGGGGAGTGGGCAATCAGCCCCAGCATTTT
j_call: TRBJ1-2; d_call: .; clone_size: .; v_call: TRBV9; cdr3_aa: CASSLDKSNYGYTF; cdr3_nt: TGTGCCAGCAGCCTAGACAAGTCTAACTATGGCTACACCTTC
j_call: TRBJ1-2; d_call: .; clone_size: .; v_call: TRBV6-6; cdr3_aa: CASSTRQANYGYTF; cdr3_nt: TGTGCCAGCAGTACCCGACAGGCTAACTATGGCTACACCTTC
j_call: TRBJ2-1; d_call: .; clone_size: .; v_call: TRBV15; cdr3_aa: CATSRVRGSYNEQFF; cdr3_nt: TGTGCCACCAGCAGAGTCCGGGGCTCCTACAATGAGCAGTTCTTC
j_call: TRBJ1-2; d_call: .; clone_size: .; v_call: TRBV19; cdr3_aa: CASSPLEGTHGYTF; cdr3_nt: TGTGCCAGTAGCCCGTTGGAGGGGACCCATGGCTACACCTTC
j_call: TRBJ1-3; d_call: .; clone_size: .; v_call: TRBV7-6; cdr3_aa: CASSLVGAGDSGNTIYF; cdr3_nt: TGTGCCAGCAGCTTAGTCGGGGCAGGCGACTCTGGAAACACCATATATTTT
j_call: TRBJ1-4; d_call: TRBD1; clone_size: .; v_call: TRBV7-3; cdr3_aa: CASSLDRASGEKLFF; cdr3_nt: TGTGCCAGCAGCTTAGACAGGGCCTCAGGAGAAAAACTGTTTTTT
j_call: TRBJ2-6; d_call: .; clone_size: few; v_call: TRBV19; cdr3_aa: CASIGGRAGANVLTF; cdr3_nt: TGTGCCAGTATCGGTGGGAGAGCTGGGGCCAACGTCCTGACTTTC
j_call: TRBJ1-6; d_call: .; clone_size: .; v_call: TRBV5-6; cdr3_aa: CASSLVGSPLHF; cdr3_nt: TGTGCCAGCAGCTTGGTTGGTTCACCCCTCCACTTT
j_call: TRBJ1-1; d_call: .; clone_size: .; v_call: TRBV9; cdr3_aa: CASSPWDGRNTEAFF; cdr3_nt: TGTGCCAGCAGCCCTTGGGACGGTCGGAACACTGAAGCTTTCTTT
j_call: TRBJ2-1; d_call: TRBD2; clone_size: .; v_call: TRBV5-1; cdr3_aa: CASSLGLAENNEQFF; cdr3_nt: TGCGCCAGCAGCTTGGGACTAGCGGAAAACAATGAGCAGTTCTTC
j_call: TRBJ1-5; d_call: TRBD1; clone_size: .; v_call: TRBV13; cdr3_aa: CASSIGQGGQPQHF; cdr3_nt: TGTGCCAGCAGTATCGGACAGGGAGGTCAGCCCCAGCATTTT
j_call: TRBJ2-2; d_call: .; clone_size: .; v_call: TRBV6-6; cdr3_aa: CASTPRGTGELFF; cdr3_nt: TGTGCCAGCACACCCCGGGGGACCGGGGAGCTGTTTTTT
j_call: TRBJ1-2; d_call: .; clone_size: .; v_call: TRBV29-1; cdr3_aa: CSVDDSGGYTF; cdr3_nt: TGCAGCGTAGATGACAGTGGCGGCTACACCTTC
j_call: TRBJ2-1; d_call: .; clone_size: .; v_call: TRBV6-5; cdr3_aa: CASTKWEGRKNEQFF; cdr3_nt: TGTGCCAGCACAAAATGGGAAGGGCGGAAAAATGAGCAGTTCTTC
j_call: TRBJ2-7; d_call: TRBD1; clone_size: .; v_call: TRBV5-6; cdr3_aa: CASSLRQGKPEQYF; cdr3_nt: TGTGCCAGCAGCCTACGACAGGGAAAACCCGAGCAGTACTTC
j_call: TRBJ2-5; d_call: .; clone_size: .; v_call: TRBV9; cdr3_aa: CASSVRPQETQYF; cdr3_nt: TGTGCCAGCAGCGTGAGGCCGCAAGAGACCCAGTACTTC
j_call: TRBJ1-2; d_call: .; clone_size: .; v_call: TRBV2; cdr3_aa: CASKQDLANYGYTF; cdr3_nt: TGTGCCAGCAAACAAGACCTCGCTAACTATGGCTACACCTTC
j_call: TRBJ2-3; d_call: .; clone_size: .; v_call: TRBV5-1; cdr3_aa: CASSYRDKGEESTDTQYF; cdr3_nt: TGCGCCAGCAGCTACCGGGACAAGGGCGAAGAAAGCACAGATACGCAGTATTTT
j_call: TRBJ1-1; d_call: .; clone_size: .; v_call: TRBV19; cdr3_aa: CASSILNTEAFF; cdr3_nt: TGTGCCAGTAGTATATTGAACACTGAAGCTTTCTTT
j_call: TRBJ1-2; d_call: .; clone_size: .; v_call: TRBV28; cdr3_aa: CASSFFRNIGYGYTF; cdr3_nt: TGTGCCAGCAGTTTCTTTAGGAACATAGGGTATGGCTACACCTTC
j_call: TRBJ2-3; d_call: .; clone_size: .; v_call: TRBV14; cdr3_aa: CASRAVTDTQYF; cdr3_nt: TGTGCCAGCAGAGCAGTCACAGATACGCAGTATTTT
j_call: TRBJ1-1; d_call: .; clone_size: .; v_call: TRBV19; cdr3_aa: CASSSWGPTEAFF; cdr3_nt: TGTGCCAGTAGTAGTTGGGGGCCCACTGAAGCTTTCTTT
j_call: TRBJ2-7; d_call: .; clone_size: .; v_call: TRBV7-2; cdr3_aa: CASSSIGGPTYEQYF; cdr3_nt: TGTGCCAGCAGCTCCATAGGAGGGCCGACGTACGAGCAGTACTTC
j_call: TRBJ2-5; d_call: .; clone_size: .; v_call: TRBV19; cdr3_aa: CASTPHSRETQYF; cdr3_nt: TGTGCCAGTACCCCCCATTCTCGGGAGACCCAGTACTTC
j_call: TRBJ2-2; d_call: TRBD1; clone_size: .; v_call: TRBV2; cdr3_aa: CASTGTGGITGELFF; cdr3_nt: TGTGCCAGCACCGGGACAGGGGGCATCACCGGGGAGCTGTTTTTT